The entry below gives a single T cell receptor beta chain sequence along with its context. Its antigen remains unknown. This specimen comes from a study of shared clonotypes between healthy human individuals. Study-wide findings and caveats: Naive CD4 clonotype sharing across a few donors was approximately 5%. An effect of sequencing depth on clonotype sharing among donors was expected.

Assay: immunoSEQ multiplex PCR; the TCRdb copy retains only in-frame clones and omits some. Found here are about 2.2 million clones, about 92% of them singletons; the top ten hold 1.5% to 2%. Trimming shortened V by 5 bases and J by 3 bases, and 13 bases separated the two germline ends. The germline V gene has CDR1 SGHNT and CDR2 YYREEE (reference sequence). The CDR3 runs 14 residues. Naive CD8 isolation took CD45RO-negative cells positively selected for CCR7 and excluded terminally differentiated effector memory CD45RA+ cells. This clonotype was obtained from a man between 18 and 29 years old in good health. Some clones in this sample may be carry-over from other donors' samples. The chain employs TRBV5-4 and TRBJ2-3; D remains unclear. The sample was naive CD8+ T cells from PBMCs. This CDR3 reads CASRRWAVTDTQYF. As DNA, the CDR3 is TGTGCCAGCAGAAGGTGGGCGGTGACAGATACGCAGTATTTT.